Listed below are T cell receptor beta chains from one sample, sequenced in a study of T-cell reconstitution after alpha-beta-depleted transplantation in children. TCRdb passed the PCR reads through MiXCR, listing each CDR3 protein once. The repertoire consists of under 35,000 distinct CDR3 sequences, with under 8% occurring once and the leading ten covering 5.5% to 8%. The sequencing used PBMCs, mostly from graft donor cells, collected 180 days after TCRalphabeta/CD19-depleted stem cell transplant. The source of these receptors is a male patient aged 10-17 years who had a stem cell transplant for acute myeloid leukemia, so the T cells may come from the graft donor. Both conserved end residues are part of each CDR3. The order of the fields is V gene, D gene, clone size, J gene, CDR3 DNA, CDR3 protein. A D gene is named only where the DNA matches it firmly. Clone sizes are given selectively: once, few, many, or a class where the clone is expanded.

>TRBV6-5|.|many|TRBJ2-5
TGTGCCAGCAGTTACTCGATACCTAAACGGGAGACCCAGTACTTC
CASSYSIPKRETQYF
>TRBV5-1|TRBD2|many|TRBJ2-3
TGCGCCAGCAGCTTCCGGGACTATGCAGATACGCAGTATTTT
CASSFRDYADTQYF
>TRBV7-2|.|many|TRBJ1-1
TGTGCCAGCAGACGACTTCATAGTGAAGTACGGGCTTTCTTT
CASRRLHSEVRAFF
>TRBV6-2/TRBV6-3|.|many|TRBJ2-1
TGTGCCAGCAGTTCCCGGGTAGATGAGCAGTTCTTC
CASSSRVDEQFF
>TRBV7-9|TRBD1|medium-sized|TRBJ2-3
TGTGCCAGCAGCGCCGGGACAGTTTCTGATACGCAGTATTTT
CASSAGTVSDTQYF
>TRBV20-1|.|.|TRBJ2-1
TGCAGCCCCGACGGAAACAATGAGCAGTTCTTC
CSPDGNNEQFF
>TRBV29-1|TRBD2|many|TRBJ2-1
TGCAGCGTTGGTAGCGGGAGGGCCGGCGGGCAGTTCTTC
CSVGSGRAGGQFF
>TRBV20-1|TRBD1|many|TRBJ1-1
TGCAGTGCTGCTTTGAGGGGGACAGGCTTAGGGGGAGGTGAAGCTTTCTTT
CSAALRGTGLGGGEAFF
>TRBV7-2|TRBD1|many|TRBJ1-1
TGTGCCAGCAGTTTGGGACAGCGCCTTCCCATGAACACTGAATCTTTCTTT
CASSLGQRLPMNTESFF
>TRBV7-9|.|many|TRBJ2-3
TGTGCCAGCAGCCCTCTCGTCGGCACAGATACGCAGTATTTT
CASSPLVGTDTQYF
>TRBV4-3|TRBD2|many|TRBJ2-3
TGCGCCAGCAGCCAAGAATGGCTAGCGGGGATTTCAGATACGCAGTATTTT
CASSQEWLAGISDTQYF
>TRBV28|TRBD2|many|TRBJ2-1
TGTGCCAGCAGTTTAGGGACTAGCGGGAGTAGGAATGAGCAGTTCTTC
CASSLGTSGSRNEQFF
>TRBV6-7|.|.|TRBJ2-5
TGTGCCAGCAGTTACTCGTTCAGGGAGGAAGAGACCCAGTACTTC
CASSYSFREEETQYF
>TRBV5-8|.|many|TRBJ1-1
TGTGCCAGCAGCTTGTCCCGACGGACGGCTTTCTTT
CASSLSRRTAFF
>TRBV7-2|.|.|TRBJ2-1
TGTGCCAGCAGTTTGAGCGGACCTAGCTCCTACAATGAGCAGTTCTTC
CASSLSGPSSYNEQFF
>TRBV28|.|many|TRBJ2-7
TGTGCCAGCACCGGGGGTCTCCGGGAGGAGCAGTACTTC
CASTGGLREEQYF
>TRBV28|TRBD2|many|TRBJ2-7
TGTGCCAGCAGCCCGTCCTCCTTAGCGGGTCCCCGAGAGCAGTACTTC
CASSPSSLAGPREQYF
>TRBV7-2|TRBD1|many|TRBJ1-6
TGTGCCAGCAGCTTAGGGGACAGTATCTATAATTCACCCCTCCACTTT
CASSLGDSIYNSPLHF
>TRBV5-1|.|many|TRBJ2-1
TGCGCCAGCTTCCGGGACGCATCCTACAATGAGCAGTTCTTC
CASFRDASYNEQFF
>TRBV2|TRBD1|medium-sized|TRBJ2-2
TGTGCCAGCAGGGTTGACAGGGGGTACACCGGGGAGCTGTTTTTT
CASRVDRGYTGELFF
>TRBV7-3|.|many|TRBJ2-1
TGTGCCAGCAGCTTAAGCGTAGTAGGAGGGAGTAGGAATGAGCAGTTCTTC
CASSLSVVGGSRNEQFF
>TRBV2|.|many|TRBJ2-2
TGTGCCAGCCTTAAAGAAATCACCGGGGAGCTGTTTTTT
CASLKEITGELFF
>TRBV27|.|many|TRBJ1-2
TGTGCCAGCAGTCCCGGGACGTCCGGGGGGTATGGCTACACCTTC
CASSPGTSGGYGYTF
>TRBV6-1|TRBD1|many|TRBJ2-7
TGTGCCAGCAGTGAACCGGGACAGAGCTACGAGCAGTACTTC
CASSEPGQSYEQYF
>TRBV5-2|.|.|TRBJ2-5
TGTGCCATGGGCCTCGGGCCTAGCGGGAGGGCCTGGGAGACCCAGTACTTC
CAMGLGPSGRAWETQYF
>TRBV27|.|many|TRBJ2-3
TGTGCCAGCAGTTCCCTCGGGGGCGGGACAAGCACAGATACGCAGTATTTT
CASSSLGGGTSTDTQYF
>TRBV3-1|.|many|TRBJ2-2
TGTGCCAGCAGGTTTGGGGCCGGGGAGCTGTTTTTT
CASRFGAGELFF
>TRBV7-6|.|many|TRBJ2-7
TGTGCCAGCAGCCATGGGGAAAGATACGAGCAGTACTTC
CASSHGERYEQYF
>TRBV12-3/TRBV12-4|.|many|TRBJ1-1
TGTGCCAGCAGTGCGCCCCGGGGGCCCACCAACCGTGGTGAAGCTTTCTTT
CASSAPRGPTNRGEAFF
>TRBV27|.|many|TRBJ2-5
TGTGCCAGCAGTTTATTCCCCCCAGAGACCCAGTACTTC
CASSLFPPETQYF
>TRBV20-1|TRBD1|many|TRBJ2-5
TGCAGTGCTGCCCGACAGGGTATACAAGAGACCCAGTACTTC
CSAARQGIQETQYF
>TRBV7-2|TRBD2|many|TRBJ2-6
TGTGCCAGCAGCCTGTTCCTGGCGGGAGCTTCTGGGGCCAACGTCCTGACTTTC
CASSLFLAGASGANVLTF
>TRBV28|.|many|TRBJ1-5
TGTGCCACCCTGGGTGGGGAGAGTCAGCCCCAGCATTTT
CATLGGESQPQHF
>TRBV7-6|.|.|TRBJ2-5
TGTGCCAGCAGCTTTGGCAAAGAGACCCAGTACTTC
CASSFGKETQYF
>TRBV6-2/TRBV6-3|.|many|TRBJ2-1
TGTGCCAGCAGCCAACGCCCTACAGGATACAATGAGCAGTTCTTC
CASSQRPTGYNEQFF
>TRBV11-2|TRBD2|many|TRBJ2-7
TGTGCCAGCAGCGCGGGAGGCCCATACGAGCAGTACTTC
CASSAGGPYEQYF
>TRBV5-8|TRBD1|many|TRBJ1-1
TGTGCCAGCAGCTTGGTGGGGGGACAGGGGAACACTGAAGCTTTCTTT
CASSLVGGQGNTEAFF
>TRBV7-9|.|many|TRBJ2-1
TGTGCCAGCACTCAGGGTAGCGGACCTTACAATGAGCAGTTCTTC
CASTQGSGPYNEQFF
>TRBV20-1|TRBD2|.|TRBJ2-5
TGCAGTGCTAGAGATTCGAGACTAGCGGGAGCCATACCAGGGACCCAGTACTTC
CSARDSRLAGAIPGTQYF
>TRBV7-2|.|many|TRBJ2-1
TGTGCCAGCAGCTCGGACTTATCCAAGTACAATGAGCAGTTCTTC
CASSSDLSKYNEQFF
>TRBV28|TRBD1|many|TRBJ1-5
TGTGCCAGCAGTCAACGGACAGGGCCTAATCAGCCCCAGCATTTT
CASSQRTGPNQPQHF
>TRBV7-2|TRBD1|many|TRBJ2-3
TGTGCCAGCAGCCTCCTTGGACAGGGGGCTAGTACGCAGTATTTT
CASSLLGQGASTQYF
>TRBV6-5|.|many|TRBJ1-1
TGTGCCAGCAGTTACGGGGCCACTGAAGCTTTCTTT
CASSYGATEAFF
>TRBV5-1|.|many|TRBJ1-1
TGCGCCAGCAGCGGAGTCTTAGGGGACACTGAAGCTTTCTTT
CASSGVLGDTEAFF
>TRBV28|.|many|TRBJ1-2
TGTGCCAGCAGCGCCCGGACCCAGGGGTACTATGGCTACACCTTC
CASSARTQGYYGYTF
>TRBV6-4|.|many|TRBJ1-5
TGTGCCAGCAGTGAAGCCGGGGGCAATCAGCCCCAGCATTTT
CASSEAGGNQPQHF
>TRBV3-1|.|medium-sized|TRBJ2-2
TGTGCCAGCAGCCAAGCAGGACTCAGGAACACCGGGGAGCTGTTTTTT
CASSQAGLRNTGELFF
>TRBV14|TRBD2|many|TRBJ2-5
TGTGCCAGCAGCCAGGCCCTAGCGGGGGCCCAGTACTTC
CASSQALAGAQYF
>TRBV3-1|TRBD1|many|TRBJ1-1
TGTGCCAGCAGCCAAGAGCGACAGGGCCGGAGGACTGAAGCTTTCTTT
CASSQERQGRRTEAFF
>TRBV18|TRBD1|many|TRBJ2-7
TGTGCCAGCTCACCCGGGACAGGGTTTTCCTACGAGCAGTACTTC
CASSPGTGFSYEQYF
>TRBV4-2|TRBD2|many|TRBJ2-5
TGTGCCAGCAGCCTAAGCGGGGGGCCGAGACAAGAGACCCAGTACTTC
CASSLSGGPRQETQYF
>TRBV20-1|.|many|TRBJ2-5
TGCAGTGCTAGACCCGACAGCGAACTCCAAGAGACCCAGTACTTC
CSARPDSELQETQYF
>TRBV9|.|many|TRBJ2-1
TGTGCCAGCAGCGTAGGCCAGTCTGAGCAGTTCTTC
CASSVGQSEQFF
>TRBV6-5|TRBD2|many|TRBJ2-5
TGTGCCAGCAGTTACGGACTAGCCCAAGAGACCCAGTACTTC
CASSYGLAQETQYF
>TRBV2|.|many|TRBJ1-5
TGTGCCAGCAGTGAAGCGTTCCTTGGGGGCCCTCTTAGGGCTACGGGGCCCCAGCATTTT
CASSEAFLGGPLRATGPQHF
>TRBV5-1|TRBD1|many|TRBJ2-5
TGCGCCAGCAGCCCAAACAGGGGGCAAGAGACCCAGTACTTC
CASSPNRGQETQYF